The next 14 T cell receptor beta chains were all read from a single sample in a study of blood T cell repertoires in COVID-19. Profiled with immunoSEQ multiplex PCR; TCRdb holds only in-frame clones, not every one. This table holds fewer than 350,000 clones, 75% to 90% found once. Sequencing was performed on peripheral blood. These receptors were collected from a man in his forties with acute or convalescent COVID-19.

Only one count was recorded for this clone. The gene calls are TRBV12-5 and TRBJ1-1; 7 positions match TRBD1. CDR3 length: 14 residues. Germline V lookup: CDR1 LGHNT, CDR2 FRNRAP. V trimming: 4 bases; J trimming: 1 base; junction bases outside the gene matches: 3. The CDR3 DNA follows: TGTGCTAGTGGTTCGGGACAGCCGAACACTGAAGCTTTCTTT. Encoded protein: CASGSGQPNTEAFF.

This sequence joins TRBV6-5 and TRBJ2-1, with D perhaps matching TRBD2 (6 bases). Germline CDR1 is MNHEY and CDR2 is SVGAGI. V shed 8 bases and J shed 5 bases, with 16 bases lying between them. The CDR3 is made up of 14 amino acids. This chain's CDR3 is CASGRGTLNNEQFF. Here the CDR3 DNA reads TGTGCCAGCGGGCGGGGTACTTTGAACAATGAGCAGTTCTTC.

The chain carries TRBV5-6 and TRBJ2-3; 12 bases fit TRBD1. The CDR3 runs to 16 residues. J gave up 3 bases and V 3 bases, and 5 bases lay outside the gene matches. CDR1 SGHDT and CDR2 YYEEEE come from the germline V gene. In DNA form, the CDR3 reads TGTGCCAGCAGCTCCCTGGGACAGGGGGCTACAGATACGCAGTATTTT. It encodes CASSSLGQGATDTQYF.

The rearrangement joins TRBV5-6 to TRBJ2-1; a weak D match, TRBD1 (8 bases). Per the germline V gene, CDR1 is SGHDT and CDR2 is YYEEEE. The length of the CDR3 is 15 residues. The V gene lost 4 bases and the J gene lost 4 bases, with 15 bases spanning the gap. In DNA form, the CDR3 reads TGTGCCAGCAGCCAACAGGGGGGGCCTTACAATGAGCAGTTCTTC. Its translation is CASSQQGGPYNEQFF.

The gene calls are TRBV12-3 or TRBV12-4 and TRBJ1-2; D not certain. This CDR3 has 13 residues. The V gene lost 4 bases and the J gene lost 8 bases, with 14 bases spanning the gap. CDR3 in DNA: TGTGCCAGCAGTTGGGGAGCTAATGGGGGCTACACCTTC. Its protein is CASSWGANGGYTF.

V and J are TRBV11-2 and TRBJ2-7; TRBD1 aligns across 7 bases. The trim removed 5 bases at V and 4 bases at J, leaving 5 bases unmatched. CDR1 and CDR2 from the germline V gene are SGHAT and FQNNGV. The CDR3 spans 13 residues. The CDR3 region is CASSEGQFYEQYF. In nucleotides, the CDR3 is TGTGCCAGCAGCGAGGGACAGTTTTACGAGCAGTACTTC.

The chain joins TRBV28 to TRBJ2-7; no definite D call. The CDR3 contains 12 residues. Germline V gene sequence: CDR1 MDHEN, CDR2 SYDVKM. Between the trimmed V and J ends, which lost 3 bases and 9 bases, there was a span of 12 bases. DNA for the CDR3: TGTGCCAGCAGTTTGCTCGGGTTCGGGCAGTACTTC. Translated, it gives CASSLLGFGQYF.

This rearrangement joins TRBV5-1 to TRBJ2-3; D not resolved. Germline V gene sequence: CDR1 SGHRS, CDR2 YFSETQ. Trimming removed 4 bases at V and 4 bases at J, with 7 bases between. This CDR3 is 12 amino acids long. In DNA form, the CDR3 reads TGCGCCAGCAGCAAGACATCAGATACGCAGTATTTT. It codes for CASSKTSDTQYF.

V usage is TRBV6-5 and J usage is TRBJ1-2, with TRBD1 matching over 9 bases. CDR1 is MNHEY, CDR2 SVGAGI, per germline. J was trimmed by 4 bases and V by 6 bases; bases with no gene match: 9. This CDR3 is 15 amino acids long. As DNA, the CDR3 is TGTGCCAGCAGCCAAACAGGGGGCACCTTCTATGGCTACACCTTC. It encodes CASSQTGGTFYGYTF.

This clone occurred once. The CDR3 nucleotides read TGTGCCAGCAGCTCGGAAGGACAGACTTTAGATACGCAGTATTTT. Its protein product is CASSSEGQTLDTQYF. The chain recombines TRBV11-1 with TRBJ2-3, with TRBD1 as a possible D gene (6 bases). Germline CDR1 is SGHAT and CDR2 is FQDESV (reference sequence). Trimming cost V 4 bases and J 5 bases, with 16 bases left between them. CDR3 length equals 15 residues.

The count of this clone is one. The rearrangement joins TRBV13 to TRBJ1-1, with 8 bases identical to TRBD1. V lost 5 bases, J lost 1 base, and 18 bases stayed unmatched. CDR1 PRHDT and CDR2 FYEKMQ come from the germline V gene (reference sequence). The CDR3 extends over 19 amino acids. CDR3 nucleotide sequence: TGTGCCAGCAGCCTTAGTTATGGTGGACAGGGATCCGGGAACACTGAAGCTTTCTTT. Translated: CASSLSYGGQGSGNTEAFF.

The chain combines TRBV4-1 with TRBJ2-1; D is ambiguous. The V gene lost 2 bases and the J gene lost 9 bases, with 11 bases spanning the gap. Germline V gene lookup returns CDR1 MGHRA and CDR2 YSYEKL. The CDR3 runs to 13 residues. The CDR3, as DNA: TGCGCCAGCAGCCAAATGAGGTCTCGTGAGCAGTTCTTC. Encoded protein: CASSQMRSREQFF.

Turning to this clone: This sample also contains other DNA sequences that code for the same CDR3. This chain uses TRBV2 with TRBJ1-1; D is uncertain. V lost 5 bases and J lost 0, with 13 bases in between. The CDR3 consists of 15 residues. Germline lookup yields CDR1 SNHLY and CDR2 FYNNEI. In DNA form, the CDR3 reads TGTGCCAGCAGTCCCCCTGACATTATGAACACTGAAGCTTTCTTT. Amino acid sequence: CASSPPDIMNTEAFF.

This rearrangement joins TRBV6-2 or TRBV6-3 to TRBJ1-1; the D is unclear. This CDR3 region has 14 residues. Looked up from germline, CDR1 is MNHEY and CDR2 is SVGEGT. Between the trimmed V and J ends, which lost 4 bases and 3 bases, there was a span of 12 bases. The CDR3: CASSWGLRDTEAFF. DNA of the CDR3: TGTGCCAGCAGTTGGGGATTGAGGGACACTGAAGCTTTCTTT.